The sequence of this T cell receptor beta chain was determined in a study of blood T cell repertoires in COVID-19 (dated by TCRdb to the early 2020s). With respect to the entire study: Samples covering the acute and convalescent phases of COVID-19 were provided by collaborators in the United States, Italy and Spain. The material from the prospective study consisted of cDNA or gDNA derived from T cells, B-cell-depleted T cells, or PBMCs. Deeply sampled blood TCRbeta repertoires from subjects exposed to, actively infected with, or recovered from COVID-19 were included in the dataset. The repertoires were released in a freely available public database meant as a resource for research on the immune response to SARS-CoV-2. The samples were drawn from the first 160 participants of the ongoing ImmuneRACE study and from 1,254 subjects provided by 6 global collaborators. Sample metadata almost always included a de-identified subject ID, COVID-19 status, age in years and sex. Where HLA class I and class II types were available, the types were taken from metadata supplied by the sample provider, not from assay-based typing.

Trimming removed 6 bases from V and 4 bases from J, leaving 11 bases between the germline ends. CDR1 and CDR2, per the germline V gene (reference sequence), are WNHNN and SYGVQD. The CDR3 runs 13 amino acids, cysteine and phenylalanine included. Of the read, only the CDR3 DNA is kept; its 39 bases are in frame from base 1. On the study overall, not on this receptor specifically: The amount of clinical and demographic metadata varied by source and participant and was provided uncurated.

This clone came up once. Its binding antigen is unknown. The record has no base qualities; no much larger clone is one base away. In the prospective study, participants were about 18 to 89 years old, resided in approximately 25 geographic areas of the United States, and were enrolled through a virtual design. Cohort assignment in the prospective study relied on participant-reported clinical history from a screening survey and a study questionnaire. A participant counted as exposed if, within 2 weeks of entering the study, that participant had been in contact with someone who had a PCR-confirmed or clinician-diagnosed COVID-19 case. In the prospective study, mobile phlebotomists collected whole blood, serum and a nasopharyngeal or oropharyngeal swab from each participant. Participants in the prospective study had the option to provide additional blood draws and questionnaires over a roughly 2-month period. Blood samples from the prospective study were shipped frozen or at room temperature prior to DNA extraction.

The immunoSEQ Assay, a bias-controlled multiplex PCR, was used to amplify TCRbeta CDR3 regions from genomic DNA. In the paper's pipeline: Nucleated cell counts per sample were estimated from amplification of reference gene primers within the assay. Sequence reads were collapsed and filtered to measure the absolute abundance of every unique TCRbeta CDR3 rearrangement. For each sample, productive Simpson clonality was calculated as the square root of Simpson's diversity index across productive rearrangements. Entries here come from immuneACCESS through TCRdb and include only in-frame sequences with V and J called. Some clones fail to appear in such tables; in the studies checked, an unresolved V gene covers under half of the shortfall, and the cause of the remainder is unknown. The V and J calls and clone size come from that table; D and trimming were worked out from the DNA. The sample table lists more than 150,000 clones, nearly 80% of them with a count of one. 13% to 15% of the sample rests with the top ten.

The sequence was collected from a man in his sixties who had been exposed to COVID-19. Sequenced sample: PBMCs or T cells enriched from blood (not recorded which). This chain is built from TRBV10-1 and TRBJ2-3, and possibly TRBD2, on 5 matching bases. The DNA sequence is given as TGCGCCAGCAGCCGGACTGCGTCAGATACGCAGTATTTT. Translated, this gives CASSRTASDTQYF.